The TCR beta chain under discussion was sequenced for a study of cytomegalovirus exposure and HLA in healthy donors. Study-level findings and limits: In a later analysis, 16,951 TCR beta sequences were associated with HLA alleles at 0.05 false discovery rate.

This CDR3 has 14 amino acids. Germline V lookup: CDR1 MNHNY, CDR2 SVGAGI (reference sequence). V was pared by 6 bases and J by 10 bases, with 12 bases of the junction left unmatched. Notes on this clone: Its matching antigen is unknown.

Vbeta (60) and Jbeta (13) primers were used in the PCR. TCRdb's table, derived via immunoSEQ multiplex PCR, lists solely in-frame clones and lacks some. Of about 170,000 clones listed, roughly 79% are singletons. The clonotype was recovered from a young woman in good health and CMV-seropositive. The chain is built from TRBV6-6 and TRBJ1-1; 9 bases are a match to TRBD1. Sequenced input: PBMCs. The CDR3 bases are TGTGCCAGCAGCCAAAACCGGGACAGGGAACGAGCTTTCTTT. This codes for CASSQNRDRERAFF.